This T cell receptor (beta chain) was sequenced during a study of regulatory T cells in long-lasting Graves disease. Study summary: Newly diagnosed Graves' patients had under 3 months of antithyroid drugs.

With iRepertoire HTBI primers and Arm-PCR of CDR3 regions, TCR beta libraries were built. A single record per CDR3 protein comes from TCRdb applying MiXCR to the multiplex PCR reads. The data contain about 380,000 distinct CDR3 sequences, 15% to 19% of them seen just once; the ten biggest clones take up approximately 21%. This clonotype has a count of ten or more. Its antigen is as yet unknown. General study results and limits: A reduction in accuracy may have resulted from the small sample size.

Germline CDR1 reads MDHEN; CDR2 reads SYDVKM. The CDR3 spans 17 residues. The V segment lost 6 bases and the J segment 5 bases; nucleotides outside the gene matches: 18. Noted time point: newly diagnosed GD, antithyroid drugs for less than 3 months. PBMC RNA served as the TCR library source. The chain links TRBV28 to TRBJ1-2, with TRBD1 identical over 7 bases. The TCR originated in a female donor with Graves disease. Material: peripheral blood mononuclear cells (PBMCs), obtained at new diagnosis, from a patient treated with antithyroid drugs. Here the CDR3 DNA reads TGTGCCAGCAGCTCCCAAACCACTGAAACAGGGGTTTATGGCTACACCTTC. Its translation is CASSSQTTETGVYGYTF.